The next 7 T cell receptor beta chains were all read from a single sample in a study of blood T cell repertoires in COVID-19. TCRdb keeps only in-frame clones here, not all; method: immunoSEQ multiplex PCR. Of around 460,000 clones in the sample, roughly 90% were seen once. Sequenced sample: peripheral blood. The receptors here all came from a man in his late teens or twenties with COVID-19, enrolled during active disease.

This rearrangement joins TRBV19 to TRBJ1-1; no definite D call. The germline V and J ends were trimmed by 5 bases and 1 base, with 11 bases remaining between them. The germline gives CDR1 LNHDA, CDR2 SQIVND (reference sequence). The CDR3 totals 14 residues. The CDR3 DNA follows: TGTGCCAGTAGTTCTGCCCACTGGAACACTGAAGCTTTCTTT. This translates into CASSSAHWNTEAFF.

The chain couples TRBV29-1 to TRBJ1-1; D is perhaps TRBD1 (5 bases). V lost 5 bases, J lost 1 base, and 11 bases lay in between. The CDR3 is made up of 13 amino acids. Germline V gene data show CDR1 as SQVTM and CDR2 as ANQGSEA. The CDR3 DNA is TGCAGCGTTAAAGGCAGGGCGAACACTGAAGCTTTCTTT. It codes for CSVKGRANTEAFF.

The CDR3 loop is CSVSDWNFNQPQHF. The CDR3 DNA sequence: TGCAGCGTTTCGGACTGGAACTTCAATCAGCCCCAGCATTTT. This chain links TRBV29-1 with TRBJ1-5, with unresolved D. Trimming cost V 5 bases and J 3 bases, with 14 bases left between them. Per germline, CDR1 SQVTM and CDR2 ANQGSEA. The CDR3 sequence is 14 residues long.

The CDR3 DNA is TGCGCCAGCAGCCAACCGACCGGGGCGGGACTTTACAATGAGCAGTTCTTC. Protein product: CASSQPTGAGLYNEQFF. The chain has TRBV4-1 and TRBJ2-1; D perhaps matches TRBD2 (6 bases). This CDR3 has 17 residues. Per the germline V gene, CDR1 is MGHRA and CDR2 is YSYEKL. V lost 2 bases and J 4 bases, leaving 18 bases between the germline ends.

J is TRBJ2-1 and V is TRBV10-3; 11 bases map to TRBD2. The CDR3 consists of 16 residues. V was clipped by 0 bases and J by 6 bases; unmatched bases: 4. Germline loops: CDR1 ENHRY, CDR2 SYGVKD. CDR3 protein: CAISESSGRGANEQFF. In DNA form, the CDR3 reads TGTGCCATCAGTGAGTCTAGCGGGAGGGGCGCCAATGAGCAGTTCTTC.

The V gene is TRBV3-1 (or the pseudogene TRBV3-2), the J gene TRBJ1-1, with a tentative D call TRBD1 (6 bases). The CDR3 sequence is 12 residues long. Between the trimmed V and J ends, which lost 11 bases and 4 bases, there was a span of 14 bases. Germline V gene sequence: CDR1 LGHDT, CDR2 YNNKEL (reference sequence). CDR3 protein: CAVRGGGTEAFF. CDR3 DNA sequence: TGTGCCGTCAGGGGTGGGGGCACTGAAGCTTTCTTT.

The rearrangement links TRBV2 to TRBJ2-3; TRBD2 agrees at 9 bases. CDR3 length: 17 residues. The V gene's germline CDR1 is SNHLY and CDR2 FYNNEI. The V segment lost 10 bases and the J segment 5 bases; nucleotides outside the gene matches: 19. The CDR3 region is CANNRGGLAGARDTQYF. DNA for the CDR3: TGTGCCAACAACCGGGGAGGATTAGCGGGGGCCAGAGATACGCAGTATTTT.